This is a list of T cell receptor beta chains from one sample in a study of T cells in Graves' hyperthyroidism and ophthalmopathy. A single record per CDR3 protein comes from TCRdb applying MiXCR to the multiplex PCR reads. The sample records 450,000 to 550,000 distinct CDR3 sequences, around a quarter being singletons. The sequencing sample was made of blood. All receptors derive from a woman aged 30 to 39 with Graves' ophthalmopathy. Both conserved end residues are trimmed from each CDR3. Fields, in order: V gene, CDR3 protein.

>TRBV15
ATSRGTWEDTIY
>TRBV7-2
ASSFGGSVTEAF
>TRBV2
ASSRGGLDEQY
>TRBV28
ASSPGRATGELF
>TRBV19
ASSSHNTEAF
>TRBV11-1
ASSSTGGDANTGELF
>TRBV29-1
SVEGGRESETQY
>TRBV11-2
ASSLDGKVPY
>TRBV20-1
SAGGDTQY
>TRBV12-3/TRBV12-4
ASTEGWANEQY
>TRBV19
ASSITAMNTEAF